Each of the 15 T cell receptor beta chains below was sequenced from the same sample in a study of vaccination effects on CD4 cells after COVID-19 (dated 2022 in TCRdb). For these receptors, no antigen is known. In the ViraFEST assay, PBMC were stimulated with viral peptide pools, and antigen-specific CD4+ T cell clonotypes were then identified by expansion using TCR sequencing. After about 10 days of culture, CD4+ T cells were isolated with the EasySep CD4+ T cell isolation kit. Healthy vaccine recipients had no prior SARS-CoV-2 infection, confirmed by negative nucleocapsid antibodies before and after vaccination. Receptors were amplified or captured by the immunoSEQ multiplex PCR assay. Held by TCRdb, this immuneACCESS table contains in-frame sequences only and omits some clones. Under half of the omission traces to an unresolved V gene where checked; the cause of the rest is unknown. The sample contains 52,000 or so clones, roughly 70% of them found a single time. The leading ten clones occupy 15% to 20% of the sample.

Material: CD4+ T cells from PBMCs cultured with SARS-CoV-2 spike peptides, obtained before COVID-19 vaccination. The cell subset or site label here, explained by the study, means: SARS-CoV-2 spike overlapping peptide pool stimulation. These receptors were collected from a human donor who received a COVID-19 vaccine.

The CDR3 DNA reads as TGTGCCACCGTGTGGAGGGTTGGAGAAAAACTGTTTTTT. This encodes CATVWRVGEKLFF. The rearrangement links TRBV2 to TRBJ1-4, with D unresolved. The V gene lost 10 bases and the J gene lost 8 bases, with 17 bases spanning the gap. From germline, CDR1 is SNHLY and CDR2 FYNNEI. This CDR3 comprises 13 residues.

A single count supports this clone. This chain uses TRBV29-1 with TRBJ2-4; tentative D call: TRBD2 (5 bases). The CDR3 contains 13 residues. Germline V gives CDR1 SQVTM, CDR2 ANQGSEA. Deletions cut 7 bases from V and 7 bases from J, with 17 bases between. CDR3 nucleotide sequence: TGCAGCGCCCGAGGAGGTTCTCGGAACATTCAGTACTTC. It is translated as CSARGGSRNIQYF.

The chain joins TRBV6-1 to TRBJ2-1; TRBD1 might be the D (6 bases). The CDR3 totals 13 residues. V was trimmed by 1 base and J by 10 bases, leaving 11 bases between them. Germline-derived CDR1 and CDR2 are MNHNS and SASEGT. The CDR3 sequence is CASSEVRGLEQFF. The CDR3 coding sequence is TGTGCCAGCAGTGAAGTCAGGGGTCTCGAGCAGTTCTTC.

The V call is TRBV4-2, the J call TRBJ1-1; D may be TRBD1 (6 bases). CDR1 is LGHNA and CDR2 is YNFKEQ in the germline V gene. V was cut by 3 bases and J by 11 bases, with 16 bases left in between. The CDR3 consists of 13 residues. The CDR3 DNA sequence: TGTGCCAGCAGCCAGGATCAGGGGTTCCGGGCTTTCTTT. Its translation: CASSQDQGFRAFF.

The chain joins TRBV3-1 (or the pseudogene TRBV3-2) to TRBJ2-3; TRBD1 might be the D (6 bases). V lost 5 bases, J lost 0 bases, and 15 bases lay in between. CDR1 is LGHDT, CDR2 YNNKEL, per germline (reference sequence). The CDR3 spans 16 residues. The CDR3 DNA follows: TGTGCCAGCAGCAAGATGGACAGCCTTAGCACAGATACGCAGTATTTT. As protein: CASSKMDSLSTDTQYF.

This chain joins TRBV30 and TRBJ2-1; perhaps TRBD2 as D (6 bases). CDR3 length: 12 residues. The V gene's germline CDR1 is GTSNPN and CDR2 SVGIG (reference sequence). V was trimmed by 0 bases and J by 15 bases, leaving 15 bases between them. CDR3 amino acids: CAWSVTTSRWFF. CDR3 nucleotide sequence: TGTGCCTGGAGTGTAACGACTAGTCGATGGTTCTTC.

This clone was detected only a few times. Other nucleotide sequences in the sample specify the same CDR3. This chain joins TRBV7-2 and TRBJ2-1, with 12 positions matching TRBD2. This CDR3 has 15 amino acids. V lost 1 base and J lost 8; bases outside the gene matches: 3. The V gene's germline CDR1 is SGHTA and CDR2 FQGNSA. The chain's CDR3 is CASSLGLAGADEQFF. CDR3 nucleotides: TGTGCCAGCAGCTTAGGACTAGCGGGGGCGGATGAGCAGTTCTTC. The full variable domain, with the rest looked up from reference TRBV7-2 and TRBJ2-1, is GAGVSQSPSNKVTEKGKDVELRCDPISGHTALYWYRQSLGQGLEFLIYFQGNSAPDKSGLPSDRFSAERTGGSVSTLTIQRTQQEDSAVYLCASSLGLAGADEQFFGPGTRLTVL.

This chain links TRBV6-2 or TRBV6-3 with TRBJ1-1; D is unclear. V lost 2 bases and J 3 bases, leaving 7 bases between the germline ends. This CDR3 has 13 residues. Germline loops: CDR1 MNHEY, CDR2 SVGEGT. CDR3 sequence reads: CASSYLGYTEAFF. CDR3 in DNA: TGTGCCAGCAGTTACCTCGGGTACACTGAAGCTTTCTTT.

This clone was seen once. This chain uses TRBV5-8 with TRBJ2-2, with D possibly matching TRBD1 (5 bases). CDR1 is SGHTS, CDR2 YDEGEE, per germline. V was clipped by 4 bases and J by 0 bases, with 10 bases between them. The CDR3 is 15 amino acids. CDR3 loop: CASSRGQSNTGELFF. DNA of the CDR3: TGTGCCAGCAGCCGCGGACAATCGAACACCGGGGAGCTGTTTTTT.

The chain is built from TRBV7-2 and TRBJ2-3, with D possibly being TRBD1 or TRBD2 (6 bases each). This CDR3 has 16 amino acids. Trimming shortened V by 7 bases and J by 5 bases, and 22 bases separated the two germline ends. Per the germline V gene, CDR1 is SGHTA and CDR2 is FQGNSA. In nucleotides, the CDR3 is TGTGCCAGCATCCCGGTAGGGGGGATTCCCTTAGATACGCAGTATTTT. It yields the protein CASIPVGGIPLDTQYF.

This clone was observed once. The chain links TRBV5-6 to TRBJ2-3; D gene unclear. Germline-derived CDR1 and CDR2 are SGHDT and YYEEEE. The length of the CDR3 is 14 residues. Between the trimmed V and J ends, which lost 3 bases and 4 bases, there was a span of 12 bases. The DNA of the CDR3 is TGTGCCAGCAGCTCTGTTAGGGTTCCAGATACGCAGTATTTT. Its protein is CASSSVRVPDTQYF. Using reference TRBV5-6 and TRBJ2-3 for the parts outside the CDR3, the full variable domain is DAGVTQSPTHLIKTRGQQVTLRCSPKSGHDTVSWYQQALGQGPQFIFQYYEEEERQRGNFPDRFSGHQFPNYSSELNVNALLLGDSALYLCASSSVRVPDTQYFGPGTRLTVL.

The chain recombines TRBV3-1 (or the pseudogene TRBV3-2) with TRBJ2-3; 8 nucleotides match TRBD1. Germline CDR1 and CDR2: LGHDT and YNNKEL (reference sequence). The J segment lost 1 base and the V segment lost 4 bases, leaving 1 base of the junction unmatched. CDR3 length: 14 amino acids. The CDR3 nucleotides read TGTGCCAGCAGCCTGACAGGGGGCACAGATACGCAGTATTTT. Its translation: CASSLTGGTDTQYF.

The rearrangement uses TRBV9 and TRBJ2-3, with 10 bases lining up with TRBD2. The CDR3 contains 16 residues. V trimming: 3 bases; J trimming: 6 bases; junction bases outside the gene matches: 10. CDR1 and CDR2 (germline): SGDLS, YYNGEE. CDR3 in DNA: TGTGCCAGCAGCGCCGGAATAGCGGGGGGACGCGATACGCAGTATTTT. Amino acid sequence: CASSAGIAGGRDTQYF.

The chain uses TRBV28 and TRBJ1-5, with D perhaps matching TRBD1 (5 bases). Trimming shortened V by 3 bases and J by 3 bases, and 9 bases separated the two germline ends. The germline CDR1 and CDR2 sequences are MDHEN and SYDVKM. The CDR3 extends over 14 amino acids. CDR3 region: CASSLGTYNQPQHF. CDR3 nucleotide sequence: TGTGCCAGCAGTTTGGGGACTTACAATCAGCCCCAGCATTTT.

In its sample, this clone was seen a few times. The chain is built from TRBV20-1 and TRBJ1-5; D ambiguous. Trimming left V 4 bases short and J 9 bases short, with 13 bases between. Germline CDR1 and CDR2: DFQATT and SNEGSKA (reference sequence). CDR3 length equals 12 residues. The CDR3 coding sequence is TGCAGTGCTATTGAGGGTATCAGGCCCCAGCATTTT. The encoded protein is CSAIEGIRPQHF.